Listed below are T cell receptor beta chains from one sample, sequenced in a study of T cell changes during pregnancy in multiple sclerosis. TCRdb keeps only in-frame clones here, not all; method: immunoSEQ multiplex PCR. The data hold approximately 50,000 clones, with about nine tenths observed a single time. This material consisted of CD4+ T cells from peripheral blood mononuclear cells, taken after pregnancy. These receptors were collected from a female donor in good health, enrolled as a control in a pregnancy study. Both conserved end residues are part of each CDR3. D genes are given only for firm matches. Size tells how often a clone was seen (once, few, many) or the class of an expanded clone, and some rows leave it out.

TRBJ1-2 TRBV5-1 NA NA TGCGCCAGCAGCTTGGACACAGGCCCTGGAGGCTACACCTTC CASSLDTGPGGYTF
TRBJ2-3 TRBV6-6 TRBD2 NA TGTGCCAGCCGACTAGCGGGCGCAGATACGCAGTATTTT CASRLAGADTQYF
TRBJ2-5 TRBV5-4 TRBD1 once TGTGCCAGCAGCTTACAGGGGGCGACGGAGACCCAGTACTTC CASSLQGATETQYF
TRBJ2-7 TRBV5-6 TRBD2 NA TGTGCCAGCAGCCCACTAGCGAAACCTTACGAGCAGTACTTC CASSPLAKPYEQYF
TRBJ1-1 TRBV5-1 TRBD1 NA TGCGCCAGCAGCCTGACGAGGACAGGAGAAGCTTTCTTT CASSLTRTGEAFF
TRBJ2-7 TRBV28 TRBD2 NA TGTGCCACCCGGGGAGCGGGGAGAAACTACGAGCAGTACTTC CATRGAGRNYEQYF
TRBJ1-1 TRBV6-5 TRBD1 NA TGTGCCAGCAGAAGGACAGGAACTGAAGCTTTCTTT CASRRTGTEAFF
TRBJ2-7 TRBV29-1 TRBD2 NA TGCAGCGCTCCGACTAGCGGGAGTCAGGACGAGCAGTACTTC CSAPTSGSQDEQYF
TRBJ2-1 TRBV15 NA once TGTGCCACCAGCAGACAAACGGTGTCTAATCATGAGCAGTTCTTC CATSRQTVSNHEQFF
TRBJ1-4 TRBV28 NA NA TGTGCCAGCAGTTTCGGACAGTCTAATGAAAAACTGTTTTTT CASSFGQSNEKLFF
TRBJ1-5 TRBV7-9 NA NA TGTGCCAGCAGCTTATCGGAGAACAATCAGCCCCAGCATTTT CASSLSENNQPQHF
TRBJ2-1 TRBV9 TRBD2 NA TGTGCCAGCAGAGGGCCTAGCGGGCAACAGTTCTTC CASRGPSGQQFF
TRBJ1-3 TRBV6-1 NA once TGTGCCAGCAGTGAAGAGAGGACAGTAACCACCATATATTTT CASSEERTVTTIYF
TRBJ2-3 TRBV19 NA NA TGTGCCAGTAGTATAGACGGGGTGAGGACAGATACGCAGTATTTT CASSIDGVRTDTQYF
TRBJ2-3 TRBV21-1 NA NA TGTGCCAGCAGCAAACGCCCAGGGAGCACAGATACGCAGTATTTT CASSKRPGSTDTQYF
TRBJ1-4 TRBV28 NA NA TGTGCCAGCAACACGGGGGGTTGGGAAAAACTGTTTTTT CASNTGGWEKLFF
TRBJ1-2 TRBV4-1 NA once TGCGCCAGCAGCCAAGATAGAGGATCTGGCTACACCTTC CASSQDRGSGYTF
TRBJ1-2 TRBV30 NA NA TGTGCCTGGAGGGGAGGGGAACTTGGCTACACCTTC CAWRGGELGYTF
TRBJ2-7 TRBV19 TRBD2 NA TGTGCCAGTAGCCTCGAGCGGGGGTCCTACGAGCAGTACTTC CASSLERGSYEQYF
TRBJ1-6 TRBV18 NA NA TGTGCCAGCGGGGACACCGAAGTCAATTTGGGTTCACCCCTCCACTTT CASGDTEVNLGSPLHF
TRBJ1-3 TRBV4-1 NA once TGCGCCAGCAGCCAAGGCCCACTCTCTGGAAACACCATATATTTT CASSQGPLSGNTIYF
TRBJ1-2 TRBV7-9 NA NA TGTGCCAGCAGCTTAGCTCCCGAGTCCGGCTACACCTTC CASSLAPESGYTF
TRBJ2-5 TRBV6-5 NA NA TGTGCCAGCAGTTACTGGGCAGGGTCAGAACAAGAGACCCAGTACTTC CASSYWAGSEQETQYF
TRBJ1-4 TRBV5-1 TRBD1 NA TGCGCCAGCGGAGTGGGACAGGGGTCTGAAAAACTGTTTTTT CASGVGQGSEKLFF
TRBJ1-6 TRBV6-1 NA NA TGTGCCAGCAGTGCCCTCTCGGGAGGTTCACCCCTCCACTTT CASSALSGGSPLHF
TRBJ1-1 TRBV29-1 TRBD1 NA TGCAGCGCCACAGGGGGCGGATGGGCTGAAGCTTTCTTT CSATGGGWAEAFF
TRBJ2-1 TRBV7-9 TRBD2 NA TGTGCCAGCAGCGAGGGGAGGGAACCCTACAATGAGCAGTTCTTC CASSEGREPYNEQFF
TRBJ2-3 TRBV5-5 TRBD1 NA TGTGCCAGCAGCGGACGGGACAGTAGTGGAGATACGCAGTATTTT CASSGRDSSGDTQYF
TRBJ1-2 TRBV14 NA NA TGTGCCAGCAGCCAAGGGGGAGGGGCACCCTATGGCTACACCTTC CASSQGGGAPYGYTF
TRBJ2-4 TRBV5-4 TRBD2 NA TGTGCCAGCAGCGCCGGGGGGGGACTAGCCAAAAACATTCAGTACTTC CASSAGGGLAKNIQYF
TRBJ2-1 TRBV11-3 TRBD1 NA TGTGCCAGCAGCCCAGGGGGTTCGGCTTACAATGAGCAGTTCTTC CASSPGGSAYNEQFF
TRBJ2-2 TRBV9 NA NA TGTGCCAGCAGCGTCCAGGGGGGCACCGGGGAGCTGTTTTTT CASSVQGGTGELFF
TRBJ2-7 TRBV19 TRBD1 NA TGTGCCAGTAGTAGCCCAGGGGGACGTAACTCCTACGAGCAGTACTTC CASSSPGGRNSYEQYF
TRBJ1-1 TRBV5-6 NA NA TGTGCCAGCAGTTTCAGGGAGAACACTGAAGCTTTCTTT CASSFRENTEAFF
TRBJ2-5 TRBV29-1 TRBD2 NA TGCAGCCATAGCGGGCAAGAGACCCAGTACTTC CSHSGQETQYF
TRBJ2-2 TRBV11-2 NA NA TGTGCCAGCAGCCGCCCGACAGTGCCCGGGGAGCTGTTTTTT CASSRPTVPGELFF
TRBJ2-5 TRBV5-1 TRBD1 NA TGCGCCAGCAGCTTTGGACAGGGTTCAGAGACCCAGTACTTC CASSFGQGSETQYF
TRBJ1-1 TRBV5-1 NA NA TGCGCCAGCAGCTTGCAGGGGATGAACACTGAAGCTTTCTTT CASSLQGMNTEAFF
TRBJ1-3 TRBV29-1 NA NA TGCAGCGTATCAATCACAGGGAGCGGAAACACCATATATTTT CSVSITGSGNTIYF
TRBJ1-3 TRBV27 NA NA TGTGCCAGCAGTTTATCCGGGGACTCTGGAAACACCATATATTTT CASSLSGDSGNTIYF
TRBJ1-5 TRBV18 NA NA TGTGCCAGCTCCCCCAGGGCGGGGGGGGCAGATCAGCCCCAGCATTTT CASSPRAGGADQPQHF
TRBJ2-6 TRBV25-1 NA NA TGTGCCAGCAGTGCCCATTCTGGGGCCAACGTCCTGACTTTC CASSAHSGANVLTF
TRBJ1-2 TRBV6-1 NA NA TGTGCCAGCCTTAACGGACAGCGACCTAACTATGGCTACACCTTC CASLNGQRPNYGYTF
TRBJ2-5 TRBV10-3 NA NA TGTGCCATCGGACCCACCAACGACAGGATTCAGTACTTC CAIGPTNDRIQYF
TRBJ1-2 TRBV6-1 NA NA TGTGCCAGCCGTGAACCGTCGGCAGGATCTAACTATGGCTACACCTTC CASREPSAGSNYGYTF
TRBJ2-3 TRBV2 TRBD2 NA TGTGCCAGCAGTCTTCGGACTAGCGGGGGGACAGATACGCAGTATTTT CASSLRTSGGTDTQYF
TRBJ2-2 TRBV5-4 NA NA TGTGCCAGCAGCTTGTTTTCTTACACCGGGGAGCTGTTTTTT CASSLFSYTGELFF
TRBJ2-3 TRBV29-1 TRBD2 NA TGCAGCGCCGCAAGATTTGCGGGGGGGCCGGCAGATACGCAGTATTTT CSAARFAGGPADTQYF
TRBJ2-1 TRBV19 NA NA TGTGCCAGTGGCCGCTGGGGGCTGAATGACAATGAGCAGTTCTTC CASGRWGLNDNEQFF